Listed here is a single TCR beta chain. The antigen remains unidentified. Resected material from corrective heart surgery provided the thymus tissue analysed. Donors consisted of healthy Finnish infants (having corrective surgery for congenital heart defects). The CDR3 is 16 amino acids. J gave up 7 bases and V 4 bases, and 11 bases lay outside the gene matches. Germline V gives CDR1 SGDLS, CDR2 YYNGEE. The sample comes from a study of human thymus T cells. Study findings and constraints: There appeared to be biased usage of V and J genes in thymic and blood repertoires. Related research described strongly overlapping thymic repertoires in unrelated people.

Profiled with immunoSEQ multiplex PCR; TCRdb holds only in-frame clones, not every one. The sample has about 78,000 clones; just over 95% are singletons. The J gene is TRBJ2-2, the V gene TRBV9; 9 bases match TRBD1. The sequenced sample consisted of thymus tissue. The clonotype originates from a boy under two years old with a congenital heart defect but otherwise immunologically healthy. The CDR3 here is CASSRAPTGGDGELFF. In DNA form, the CDR3 reads TGTGCCAGCAGCCGGGCGCCGACAGGGGGGGACGGGGAGCTGTTTTTT. The entire variable domain, with the rest obtained from reference TRBV9 and TRBJ2-2, is as follows: DSGVTQTPKHLITATGQRVTLRCSPRSGDLSVYWYQQSLDQGLQFLIQYYNGEERAKGNILERFSAQQFPDLHSELNLSSLELGDSALYFCASSRAPTGGDGELFFGEGSRLTVL.